The entry that follows covers one T cell receptor (beta chain) sequence. Using immunoSEQ multiplex PCR, the repertoire was profiled, and TCRdb retains in-frame clones only, with some absent. The sample has about 77,000 clones, roughly 91% seen once. The source of the sample is a study of T cell changes during pregnancy in multiple sclerosis. Germline V gene lookup returns CDR1 GTSNPN and CDR2 SVGIG (reference sequence). The CDR3 is 18 amino acids. V trimming: 2 bases; J trimming: 0 bases; junction bases outside the gene matches: 12. The source is a female donor in good health, enrolled as a control in a pregnancy study. Specimen: peripheral blood, collected after pregnancy. This rearrangement joins TRBV30 to TRBJ1-3; 8 positions match TRBD1. The DNA for the CDR3 is TGTGCCTGGAGTAAAGGGACAGGAGCCCATCACTCTGGAAACACCATATATTTT. Translation gives CAWSKGTGAHHSGNTIYF.